One and the same sample provided the 20 T cell receptor beta chains below, sequenced in a study of blood T cells in healthy people across ages. It was with a sample-barcoded 5' primer and a J-beta primer mix that a second PCR of roughly 7 to 12 cycles was run. TCRdb called the 5' RACE reads again in MiXCR, with one record for every CDR3 protein. The profile shows 700,000 or so distinct CDR3 sequences, 35% to 50% of them singletons. The sequenced material came from blood. These receptor sequences come from a man aged 80 or over in good health.

CDR3 loop: CASRFGDRPLRGEQFF. CDR3 bases: TGTGCCAGCAGATTCGGGGACAGGCCCCTTAGGGGTGAGCAGTTCTTC. The chain couples TRBV28 to TRBJ2-1; the match to TRBD1 covers 8 bases. V lost 6 bases and J lost 9; bases outside the gene matches: 16. The CDR3 sequence is 16 residues long. The germline V gene has CDR1 MDHEN and CDR2 SYDVKM.

This clonotype has just a few counts. The V gene is TRBV6-5, the J gene TRBJ2-7; 9 bases are a match to TRBD1. Germline V gene lookup returns CDR1 MNHEY and CDR2 SVGAGI. CDR3 length equals 14 residues. V was clipped by 6 bases and J by 4 bases; unmatched bases: 7. CDR3 DNA: TGTGCCAGCAGACACAGGGGGCGATTTTACGAGCAGTACTTC. Amino acids: CASRHRGRFYEQYF.

The chain couples TRBV11-2 to TRBJ2-1, with a weak D call TRBD1 (5 bases). Germline values: CDR1 SGHAT, CDR2 FQNNGV. The CDR3 runs 14 residues. Trimming pared 1 base from V and 9 bases from J, leaving 13 bases between. CDR3 DNA: TGTGCCAGCAGCTTAGGACACAGGTTGGGTGAGCAGTTCTTC. It codes for CASSLGHRLGEQFF.

The rearrangement links TRBV6-4 to TRBJ2-1, with TRBD2 matching 13 bases. The CDR3 runs 16 residues. CDR1 is MRHNA, CDR2 SNTAGT, per germline. Trimming took 3 bases from V and 6 from J; bases not matched to a gene: 5. Here the CDR3 reads CASSDILAGGRNEQFF. The CDR3 DNA reads TGTGCCAGCAGTGATATACTAGCGGGAGGGCGCAATGAGCAGTTCTTC.

This clonotype was observed a handful of times. The CDR3 loop reads CSARGSTAGNTEAFF. The CDR3 nucleotides are TGCAGTGCTAGAGGGTCGACAGCGGGAAACACTGAAGCTTTCTTT. The J gene is TRBJ1-1, the V gene TRBV20-1; D might be TRBD1 (5 bases). The V and J ends lost 1 base and 2 bases respectively, with 14 bases between them. This CDR3 contains 15 residues. Germline V gene data show CDR1 as DFQATT and CDR2 as SNEGSKA (reference sequence).

V is TRBV6-1 and J is TRBJ2-1; D may correspond to TRBD1 or TRBD2 (5 bases each). This CDR3 has 12 residues. Germline CDR1 is MNHNS and CDR2 is SASEGT. Trimming removed 4 bases from V and 9 bases from J, with 10 bases in between. The CDR3 reads CASSARDAEQFF. Written as DNA, the CDR3 is TGTGCCAGCAGTGCCAGGGACGCTGAGCAGTTCTTC.

About this clonotype itself: A clone one base away is much larger, so this may be a read error. The chain joins TRBV29-1 to TRBJ1-5; 9 bases line up with TRBD1. The CDR3 runs 12 residues. Germline V CDR1 and CDR2: SQVTM, ANQGSEA. The chain's CDR3 is CGVGQGNQPQHF. CDR3 in DNA: TGCGGCGTTGGACAGGGGAATCAGCCCCAGCATTTT.

The table lists this clonotype with many counts. CDR3 nucleotides: TGCGCCAGCAGCGCTCTCCGGGACAGGGTCCAGCCCCAGCATTTT. Its translation is CASSALRDRVQPQHF. The chain carries TRBV4-1 and TRBJ1-5, with 9 bases matching TRBD1. Germline lookup yields CDR1 MGHRA and CDR2 YSYEKL. The CDR3 sequence is 15 residues long. Unmatched junction bases numbered 9, after V lost 5 bases and J lost 7 bases.

The rearrangement links TRBV28 to TRBJ2-7; 10 bases are shared with TRBD1. Looked up from germline, CDR1 is MDHEN and CDR2 is SYDVKM. V was pared by 8 bases and J by 1 base, with 8 bases of the junction left unmatched. CDR3 length: 15 residues. The CDR3, as DNA: TGTGCCAGCCAGGAACCGGGACAGGGGTCCTACGAGCAGTACTTC. The encoded protein is CASQEPGQGSYEQYF.

Many counts were recorded for this clonotype. The chain has TRBV7-2 and TRBJ2-7, with 11 bases aligning to TRBD2. Losses at the gene ends were 5 bases for V and 1 base for J; bases not matched to a gene: 4. Germline V gene sequence: CDR1 SGHTA, CDR2 FQGNSA. The CDR3 is 15 amino acids. The DNA of the CDR3 is TGTGCCAGCAGCGCGGGGACTAGCGGATCCTACGAGCAGTACTTC. It translates to CASSAGTSGSYEQYF.

This clonotype was seen once. This chain connects TRBV3-1 to TRBJ2-7; unclear D gene. Trimming took off 0 bases at V and 7 bases at J, with 10 bases between the two ends. The length of the CDR3 is 13 residues. Germline CDR1 reads LGHDT; CDR2 reads YNNKEL (reference sequence). The CDR3 protein is CASSQERVWEQYF. In DNA form, the CDR3 reads TGTGCCAGCAGCCAAGAAAGAGTGTGGGAGCAGTACTTC.

The chain employs TRBV25-1 and TRBJ2-5; D may be TRBD1 or TRBD2 (5 bases each). Per germline, CDR1 MGHDK and CDR2 SYGVNS. CDR3 length: 15 amino acids. The germline V and J ends were trimmed by 0 bases and 11 bases, with 19 bases remaining between them. The CDR3 DNA sequence: TGTGCCAGCAGTGAATATCAGGGAGACTACAATGAGCAGTACTTC. Protein sequence: CASSEYQGDYNEQYF.

The gene calls are TRBV29-1 and TRBJ2-3, with D maybe TRBD2 (5 bases). V lost 1 base, J lost 2 bases, and 13 bases lay in between. The CDR3 consists of 15 residues. The V gene's germline CDR1 is SQVTM and CDR2 ANQGSEA. In nucleotides, the CDR3 is TGCAGCGTTGAAGGTTCGGAGCGGTACACAGATACGCAGTATTTT. Its translation is CSVEGSERYTDTQYF.

This clonotype was counted ten times or more. V gene TRBV20-1 combines with J gene TRBJ2-1, with 12 bases aligning to TRBD1. CDR1 and CDR2 (germline): DFQATT, SNEGSKA (reference sequence). This CDR3 comprises 14 residues. J lost 9 bases, V lost 3 bases, and 6 bases had no gene match. The CDR3 DNA sequence: TGCAGTGCTAGCCGGGACAGGGGGCCCGGTGAGCAGTTCTTC. Protein product: CSASRDRGPGEQFF.

Concerning this clonotype: One junction end disagrees with the germline gene, perhaps due to a read error. The chain combines TRBV7-2 with TRBJ2-7, with 11 nucleotides matching TRBD2. Germline CDR1 and CDR2: SGHTA and FQGNSA. The CDR3 totals 15 residues. CDR3 sequence reads: CVSKGGLAGSYEQYF. The CDR3 bases are TGTGTCAGCAAGGGCGGACTAGCGGGCTCCTACGAGCAGTACTTC.

The rearrangement joins TRBV27 to TRBJ2-4, with a tentative D call TRBD1 (5 bases). V lost 5 bases and J lost 2, with 13 bases in between. Germline CDR1 is MNHEY and CDR2 is SMNVEV (reference sequence). CDR3 length: 15 residues. In nucleotides, the CDR3 is TGTGCCAGCAGTGGAGCAGGGTCCTCCAAAAACATTCAGTACTTC. Translating gives CASSGAGSSKNIQYF.

This chain links TRBV7-3 with TRBJ2-7; D possibly uses TRBD1 or TRBD2 (5 bases each). The length of the CDR3 is 15 residues. The germline V gene has CDR1 SGHTA and CDR2 FQGTGA. Between the trimmed V and J ends, which lost 0 bases and 9 bases, there was a span of 18 bases. CDR3 in DNA: TGTGCCAGCAGCTTAACGGGGGTCGGTGACGGAACGCAGTACTTC. This gives the protein CASSLTGVGDGTQYF.

The chain couples TRBV7-8 to TRBJ2-3, with 11 bases matching TRBD1. Germline CDR1 SGHVS, CDR2 FQNEAQ. J was trimmed by 6 bases and V by 3 bases; bases with no gene match: 5. The CDR3 has 15 residues. CDR3 sequence: CASSFRTGGSDTQYF. CDR3 bases: TGTGCCAGCAGCTTTAGGACAGGGGGCTCGGATACGCAGTATTTT.

The chain uses TRBV10-1 and TRBJ2-1, with TRBD2 identical over 12 bases. The V segment lost 6 bases and the J segment 0 bases; nucleotides outside the gene matches: 9. The length of the CDR3 is 18 residues. In germline, CDR1 is WNHNN, CDR2 SYGVQD (reference sequence). The CDR3 is CASRLAGGTSYSYNEQFF. Here the CDR3 DNA reads TGCGCCAGCAGACTAGCGGGGGGTACCTCGTACTCCTACAATGAGCAGTTCTTC.

This chain uses TRBV18 with TRBJ1-1; D is unresolved. Trimming removed 2 bases from V and 4 bases from J, with 8 bases in between. The germline CDR1 and CDR2 sequences are KGHSH and LQKENI. The CDR3 spans 13 residues. CDR3 coding DNA: TGTGCCAGCTCACCAATGGTGACCACTGAAGCTTTCTTT. Translating it yields CASSPMVTTEAFF.